This T cell receptor (beta chain) was documented in a study of T cell changes during pregnancy in multiple sclerosis. With V trimmed by 4 bases and J by 5 bases, 8 bases remained unmatched. The CDR3 has 14 residues. Germline-derived CDR1 and CDR2 are SGHDN and FVKESK. Repertoires were generated with immunoSEQ multiplex PCR, while TCRdb's copy carries only in-frame clones and drops some. Here the sample spans about 67,000 clones, about 91% being singletons. The specimen comprised peripheral blood, sampled after pregnancy. The chain has TRBV14 and TRBJ2-7; 7 positions match TRBD1. This clonotype was sampled from a female donor with multiple sclerosis, enrolled in a pregnancy study. CDR3 protein: CASSRLQGWNEQYF. CDR3 bases: TGTGCCAGCAGCCGACTACAGGGGTGGAACGAGCAGTACTTC.